The rows below give T cell receptor beta chains drawn from one sample of a study of CXCR3-negative and CXCR3-positive naive CD8 T cells. Each CDR3 protein gets one entry in TCRdb, which reprocessed the 5' RACE reads and gives no DNA. The sample includes about 24,000 distinct CDR3 sequences. The sample comprised naive CXCR3- CD8+ T cells from blood. All receptors derive from a human donor in good health. Some clones in this sample may be carry-over from other donors' samples. Both conserved end residues are part of each CDR3. Clone size, where shown, is once, few, many, or a class for clones that have expanded.

abundance: -; v_gene: TRBV2; j_gene: TRBJ2-7; CDR3aa: CASSPGQGVERALPTYEQYF
abundance: -; v_gene: TRBV27; j_gene: TRBJ2-5; CDR3aa: CASRDLVLPATQYF
abundance: -; v_gene: TRBV27; j_gene: TRBJ2-1; CDR3aa: CASSSGVENEQFF
abundance: -; v_gene: TRBV6-5; j_gene: TRBJ2-7; CDR3aa: CASSYSPPGQGYEQYF
abundance: -; v_gene: TRBV14; j_gene: TRBJ2-1; CDR3aa: CASSQVYYEQFF
abundance: -; v_gene: TRBV20-1; j_gene: TRBJ1-4; CDR3aa: CSAPGSGREKLFF
abundance: -; v_gene: TRBV7-6; j_gene: TRBJ2-7; CDR3aa: CASSSNPTGTATYEQYF
abundance: -; v_gene: TRBV15; j_gene: TRBJ2-5; CDR3aa: CATRKVGQETQYF
abundance: -; v_gene: TRBV28; j_gene: TRBJ1-5; CDR3aa: CASRTWRYSNQPQHF
abundance: -; v_gene: TRBV12-3/TRBV12-4; j_gene: TRBJ2-3; CDR3aa: CASSPGTGGSDTQYF
abundance: -; v_gene: TRBV27; j_gene: TRBJ2-7; CDR3aa: CASSFVLAGGPREQYF
abundance: -; v_gene: TRBV7-6; j_gene: TRBJ2-1; CDR3aa: CASSWSGGAYNEQFF
abundance: -; v_gene: TRBV29-1; j_gene: TRBJ2-2; CDR3aa: CSVLLEAGELFF
abundance: -; v_gene: TRBV4-2; j_gene: TRBJ2-7; CDR3aa: CASSQEQRGGIEQYF
abundance: -; v_gene: TRBV7-2; j_gene: TRBJ2-7; CDR3aa: CASSPGQGLVYEQYF
abundance: -; v_gene: TRBV29-1; j_gene: TRBJ2-1; CDR3aa: CSANSGTDNEQFF
abundance: -; v_gene: TRBV25-1; j_gene: TRBJ2-7; CDR3aa: CASSEWPAHYEQYF
abundance: medium-sized; v_gene: TRBV7-6; j_gene: TRBJ2-7; CDR3aa: CASSLGTTYEQYF
abundance: medium-sized; v_gene: TRBV14; j_gene: TRBJ2-2; CDR3aa: CASSHNWNTGELFF
abundance: -; v_gene: TRBV7-9; j_gene: TRBJ2-2; CDR3aa: CASSLVLDFTGELFF
abundance: -; v_gene: TRBV28; j_gene: TRBJ2-7; CDR3aa: CATKDRDSYEQYF
abundance: -; v_gene: TRBV29-1; j_gene: TRBJ2-7; CDR3aa: CSIRGQGSYEQYF
abundance: -; v_gene: TRBV10-3; j_gene: TRBJ2-1; CDR3aa: CAISESRGASVNEQFF
abundance: -; v_gene: TRBV29-1; j_gene: TRBJ1-1; CDR3aa: CSVLGWVRTEAFF
abundance: -; v_gene: TRBV29-1; j_gene: TRBJ2-2; CDR3aa: CSVGGAGELFF
abundance: -; v_gene: TRBV18; j_gene: TRBJ2-1; CDR3aa: CASSPGGTDSTYNEQFF
abundance: -; v_gene: TRBV6-5; j_gene: TRBJ2-5; CDR3aa: CASSPRGLAEETQYF
abundance: -; v_gene: TRBV7-2; j_gene: TRBJ1-2; CDR3aa: CASSSTGNYGYTF
abundance: -; v_gene: TRBV29-1; j_gene: TRBJ2-1; CDR3aa: CSVFPGDYNEQFF
abundance: -; v_gene: TRBV29-1; j_gene: TRBJ2-1; CDR3aa: CSVEAAHRVSYNEQFF
abundance: -; v_gene: TRBV7-9; j_gene: TRBJ2-1; CDR3aa: CASSLVGTANNEQFF
abundance: -; v_gene: TRBV7-9; j_gene: TRBJ1-1; CDR3aa: CASSSDSNEAFF
abundance: -; v_gene: TRBV12-3/TRBV12-4; j_gene: TRBJ2-2; CDR3aa: CASSTSRGHLTSGRGFNTGELFF